The 24 T cell receptor beta chains presented below share a single source sample, sequenced in a study of CD8 T cells in Susac syndrome. After extraction with the RNeasy kit, about 0.5 to 1 ug of the RNA was reverse transcribed using random hexamers. TCRdb re-called the immunoSEQ multiplex PCR reads with MiXCR, one entry per CDR3 protein. The repertoire holds a few hundred thousand distinct CDR3 sequences, with 85% as singletons. The sequenced material came from CD8+ T cells from PBMCs. The receptor set was obtained from a human donor with multiple sclerosis.

The chain recombines TRBV4-1 with TRBJ2-2; tentatively, D is TRBD1 or TRBD2 (6 bases each). Between the trimmed V and J ends, which lost 5 bases and 3 bases, there was a span of 19 bases. The CDR3 totals 17 residues. Germline V lookup: CDR1 MGHRA, CDR2 YSYEKL. The CDR3 reads CASSWGDKDRYTGELFF. In DNA, the CDR3 is TGCGCCAGCAGCTGGGGGGACAAGGACCGATACACCGGGGAGCTGTTTTTT.

The chain couples TRBV6-6 to TRBJ2-7, with TRBD1 as a possible D gene (6 bases). CDR1 is MNHNY, CDR2 SVGAGI, per germline (reference sequence). The CDR3 totals 16 residues. Trimming removed 0 bases from V and 0 bases from J, with 12 bases in between. The DNA of the CDR3 is TGTGCCAGCAGTTACTCGACAGGCGATTACTCCTACGAGCAGTACTTC. Encoded protein: CASSYSTGDYSYEQYF.

This clonotype was detected once. The chain recombines TRBV5-1 with TRBJ1-4; 11 positions agree with TRBD1. The J segment lost 1 base and the V segment lost 4 bases, leaving 12 bases of the junction unmatched. Germline assignment: CDR1 SGHRS and CDR2 YFSETQ. The CDR3 contains 19 residues. As DNA, the CDR3 is TGCGCCAGCAGCCTACCTGGACAGGGGGCGGGTGAAACTAATGAAAAACTGTTTTTT. Translated, it gives CASSLPGQGAGETNEKLFF.

The chain employs TRBV30 and TRBJ2-1; TRBD1 matches at 9 bases. Germline values: CDR1 GTSNPN, CDR2 SVGIG (reference sequence). This CDR3 is built from 15 residues. After removal of 2 bases from V and 4 bases from J, the junction contained 6 bases not matched to a gene. The CDR3 loop reads CAWSYSGTGYNEQFF. The CDR3 bases are TGTGCCTGGAGTTACTCCGGGACAGGGTACAATGAGCAGTTCTTC.

J is TRBJ1-1 and V is TRBV4-1; no clear D gene. The V end lost 0 bases, the J end lost 3 bases, and 8 bases lay between the germline ends. The CDR3 is made up of 14 amino acids. Germline V gives CDR1 MGHRA, CDR2 YSYEKL. DNA of the CDR3: TGCGCCAGCAGCCAAGAGAAGGTATACACTGAAGCTTTCTTT. Amino acids: CASSQEKVYTEAFF.

The rearrangement links TRBV4-1 to TRBJ1-1, with 7 bases lining up with TRBD1. V lost 3 bases to trimming and J lost 4 bases; unmatched junction nucleotides: 8. Germline V gene sequence: CDR1 MGHRA, CDR2 YSYEKL. This CDR3 is 15 amino acids long. The CDR3 spells CASSQRQGAFTEAFF. In DNA, the CDR3 is TGCGCCAGCAGCCAGAGACAGGGCGCCTTCACTGAAGCTTTCTTT.

DNA of the CDR3: TGCAGCGTTGAAGATGAAAGCGGACTGCCACGCGAGCAGTACTTC. Translated, it gives CSVEDESGLPREQYF. The chain combines TRBV29-1 with TRBJ2-7; D may be TRBD2 (5 bases). CDR1 is SQVTM and CDR2 is ANQGSEA in the germline V gene. V lost 0 bases, J lost 6 bases, and 18 bases lay in between. The CDR3 covers 15 residues.

The chain employs TRBV3-1 and TRBJ2-1; 14 positions agree with TRBD2. After removal of 0 bases from V and 7 bases from J, the junction contained 5 bases not matched to a gene. Germline values: CDR1 LGHDT, CDR2 YNNKEL (reference sequence). The CDR3 runs 17 residues. CDR3 DNA sequence: TGTGCCAGCAGCCAAGAGCGACTAGCGGGGGGGCTGAATGAGCAGTTCTTC. Encoded protein: CASSQERLAGGLNEQFF.

This clonotype turned up a few times. The chain carries TRBV6-1 and TRBJ2-7, with D maybe TRBD1 (6 bases). Germline loops: CDR1 MNHNS, CDR2 SASEGT. Trimming left V 7 bases short and J 2 bases short, with 15 bases between. The CDR3 covers 14 residues. Here the CDR3 reads CASNLEQGPYEQYF. The CDR3 region has the DNA TGTGCCAGCAATCTAGAACAGGGCCCCTACGAGCAGTACTTC.

In this sample, this clonotype turned up a few times. The chain employs TRBV27 and TRBJ2-2; D unclear. The CDR3 totals 14 residues. Germline CDR1 reads MNHEY; CDR2 reads SMNVEV (reference sequence). Trimming shortened V by 3 bases and J by 5 bases, and 10 bases separated the two germline ends. CDR3 loop: CASSLTLGTGELFF. In DNA form, the CDR3 reads TGTGCCAGCAGTTTGACTCTGGGGACCGGGGAGCTGTTTTTT.

V gene TRBV15 combines with J gene TRBJ1-1; unclear D gene. Germline V CDR1 and CDR2: LNHNV, YYDKDF (reference sequence). Trimming left V 3 bases short and J 1 base short, with 9 bases between. The CDR3 consists of 14 residues. CDR3 nucleotides: TGTGCCACCAGCAGGCCTGATCAGAACACTGAAGCTTTCTTT. Encoded protein: CATSRPDQNTEAFF.

The chain combines TRBV12-5 with TRBJ2-3, with TRBD1 identical over 7 bases. Trimming at V came to 0 bases and at J to 0 bases, leaving 6 bases not matched to a gene. This CDR3 has 17 amino acids. Germline assignment: CDR1 LGHNT and CDR2 FRNRAP. The CDR3 protein is CASGLVPAQGSTDTQYF. CDR3 nucleotides: TGTGCTAGTGGTTTGGTACCCGCACAGGGGAGCACAGATACGCAGTATTTT. The full variable domain, completed using reference TRBV12-5 and TRBJ2-3, is DARVTQTPRHKVTEMGQEVTMRCQPILGHNTVFWYRQTMMQGLELLAYFRNRAPLDDSGMPKDRFSAEMPDATLATLKIQPSEPRDSAVYFCASGLVPAQGSTDTQYFGPGTRLTVL.

CDR3 amino acids: CSASLYPEAFF. Here the CDR3 DNA reads TGCAGTGCTAGCTTGTACCCTGAAGCTTTCTTT. This chain joins TRBV20-1 and TRBJ1-1; the D is unclear. This CDR3 is 11 amino acids long. Trimming cost V 3 bases and J 6 bases, with 8 bases left between them. The germline CDR1 and CDR2 sequences are DFQATT and SNEGSKA (reference sequence).

This chain uses TRBV27 with TRBJ1-2; the D gene is possibly TRBD1 (6 bases). The CDR3 is 15 amino acids. Deletions cut 5 bases from V and 4 bases from J, with 17 bases between. Germline CDR1 reads MNHEY; CDR2 reads SMNVEV (reference sequence). CDR3 nucleotide sequence: TGTGCCAGCAGTCCCTTCAGGGGTGGGAGCTATGGCTACACCTTC. It yields the protein CASSPFRGGSYGYTF.

The chain joins TRBV7-8 to TRBJ1-1; 11 bases match TRBD1. This CDR3 is 14 amino acids long. Germline CDR1 SGHVS, CDR2 FQNEAQ. With V trimmed by 5 bases and J by 10 bases, 9 bases remained unmatched. CDR3 sequence reads: CASSTRTGGEVAFF. CDR3 coding DNA: TGTGCCAGCAGCACCCGGACAGGGGGCGAGGTAGCTTTCTTT.

The V call is TRBV11-2, the J call TRBJ1-1; maybe TRBD1 (5 bases). Trimming pared 4 bases from V and 1 base from J, leaving 16 bases between. CDR1 and CDR2 (germline): SGHAT, FQNNGV. This CDR3 has 16 residues. The CDR3: CASSYYQGARNTEAFF. CDR3 in DNA: TGTGCCAGCAGCTACTACCAAGGGGCAAGGAACACTGAAGCTTTCTTT.

This chain joins TRBV7-8 and TRBJ2-1, with D possibly TRBD2 on 5 matching bases. The germline gives CDR1 SGHVS, CDR2 FQNEAQ. CDR3 length equals 15 residues. V dropped 5 bases and J dropped 1 base, with 12 bases sitting between them. In DNA form, the CDR3 reads TGTGCCAGCAGCCCGGGAAGTAGGTCCTACAATGAGCAGTTCTTC. It is translated as CASSPGSRSYNEQFF.

The chain couples TRBV2 to TRBJ1-4; TRBD1 agrees at 7 bases. The CDR3 spans 12 residues. Germline V gives CDR1 SNHLY, CDR2 FYNNEI. Trimming removed 10 bases from V and 8 bases from J; junction bases left unmatched: 7. CDR3 in DNA: TGTGCCACCCAGGGGGTCGGGGAAAAACTGTTTTTT. This encodes CATQGVGEKLFF.

This clonotype came up a few times. The CDR3 reads CASSELYTFYEQYF. The CDR3 bases are TGTGCCAGCAGTGAATTGTACACCTTCTACGAGCAGTACTTC. V and J are TRBV6-1 and TRBJ2-7; D unclear. Trimming took off 2 bases at V and 3 bases at J, with 11 bases between the two ends. This CDR3 has 14 residues. The V gene's germline CDR1 is MNHNS and CDR2 SASEGT.

This clonotype was observed a few times. The chain joins TRBV7-9 to TRBJ2-7; 7 nucleotides agree with TRBD1. J lost 3 bases, V lost 5 bases, and 4 bases had no gene match. This CDR3 has 13 residues. Germline V gene data show CDR1 as SEHNR and CDR2 as FQNEAQ (reference sequence). The CDR3 loop is CASSQGQLYEQYF. CDR3 DNA: TGTGCCAGCAGCCAGGGACAGCTCTACGAGCAGTACTTC.

The V gene is TRBV12-3 or TRBV12-4, the J gene TRBJ1-2, with D unclear. Deletions cut 2 bases from V and 7 bases from J, with 2 bases between. This CDR3 comprises 10 residues. The CDR3 DNA reads as TGTGCCAGCAGTTTATCTGGCTACACCTTC. Its translation: CASSLSGYTF.

The rearrangement joins TRBV29-1 to TRBJ1-2; tentatively, D is TRBD1 (6 bases). The CDR3 totals 13 residues. The V gene's germline CDR1 is SQVTM and CDR2 ANQGSEA. Trimming removed 6 bases at V and 2 bases at J, with 13 bases between. The CDR3 bases are TGCAGCGTGGGCACCCAGGGGAACTATGGCTACACCTTC. This codes for CSVGTQGNYGYTF.

The chain is built from TRBV4-1 and TRBJ1-5; the D gene is possibly TRBD1 (6 bases). Trimming stripped 7 bases from V and 2 bases from J, with 18 bases between. The V gene's germline CDR1 is MGHRA and CDR2 YSYEKL. This CDR3 region has 16 residues. The CDR3 protein is CASNPYREVGNQPQHF. DNA of the CDR3: TGCGCCAGCAACCCTTACAGGGAGGTAGGCAATCAGCCCCAGCATTTT.

The J gene is TRBJ2-5, the V gene TRBV11-2; the D gene is possibly TRBD2 (6 bases). Trimming took 5 bases from V and 4 from J, leaving 17 bases between them. This CDR3 spans 15 amino acids. The germline V gene encodes CDR1 SGHAT and CDR2 FQNNGV. The CDR3, as DNA: TGTGCCAGCAGCCTGGGTGCGGCAGCGGGAGAGACCCAGTACTTC. It codes for CASSLGAAAGETQYF.